Below are 3 T cell receptor beta chains sequenced from a single sample in a study of cytomegalovirus exposure and HLA in healthy donors. Primers for the PCR totalled 60 Vbeta and 13 Jbeta. Clones were sequenced by immunoSEQ multiplex PCR, and TCRdb holds only the in-frame ones, with some missing. The data hold about 140,000 clones, with 70% to 80% observed a single time. What was sequenced was PBMCs. The receptor set was obtained from a female donor in good health and CMV-seronegative.

J is TRBJ2-7 and V is TRBV15; 11 bases align to TRBD2. Losses at the gene ends were 5 bases for V and 2 bases for J; bases not matched to a gene: 14. There are 18 residues in the CDR3. CDR1 is LNHNV, CDR2 YYDKDF, per germline (reference sequence). The CDR3 loop reads CATSGSGLAEPQTYEQYF. CDR3 DNA: TGTGCCACCAGCGGATCGGGACTAGCGGAGCCTCAGACCTACGAGCAGTACTTC. The whole variable domain, remainder taken from reference TRBV15 and TRBJ2-7, is DAMVIQNPRYQVTQFGKPVTLSCSQTLNHNVMYWYQQKSSQAPKLLFHYYDKDFNNEADTPDNFQSRRPNTSFCFLDIRSPGLGDTAMYLCATSGSGLAEPQTYEQYFGPGTRLTVT.

This clone was counted a single time. The chain joins TRBV11-2 to TRBJ1-6; D call uncertain. This CDR3 region has 12 residues. The V end was cut by 6 bases, the J end by 10 bases, with 10 bases between. Germline CDR1 is SGHAT and CDR2 is FQNNGV. The CDR3 here is CASRSGISPLHF. The CDR3 nucleotides are TGTGCCAGCAGATCCGGGATCTCACCCCTCCACTTT.

With respect to this clone: One junction end does not reproduce the germline sequence, and a read error may be involved. V is TRBV29-1 and J is TRBJ1-2, with 9 bases identical to TRBD1. The CDR3 length is 19 residues. Germline-derived CDR1 and CDR2 are SQVTM and ANQGSEA. The CDR3 DNA sequence: TGCAGCGTTGAAGACCTTGTCTGGGACAGGGAAGGGTTCTTCTTCGGCTACCCCTTC. Its translation is CSVEDLVWDREGFFFGYPF. Full variable domain (remainder filled in from reference TRBV29-1 and TRBJ1-2): SAVISQKPSRDICQRGTSLTIQCQVDSQVTMMFWYRQQPGQSLTLIATANQGSEATYESGFVIDKFPISRPNLTFSTLTVSNMSPEDSSIYLCSVEDLVWDREGFFFGYPFGSGTRLTVV.